This TCR beta chain was documented in a study of glioma-infiltrating T cells. Notes on the study in general: Very few CDR3 sequences were shared between tissue and blood.

Germline-derived CDR1 and CDR2 are MGHRA and YSYEKL. Trimming at V came to 3 bases and at J to 4 bases, leaving 9 bases not matched to a gene. The CDR3 runs to 17 residues. About this clonotype: Its specificity is unknown.

The iRepertoire nested amplicon-rescue multiplex PCR amplified TCR alpha and beta CDR3s from RNA. TCRdb analysed the multiplex PCR reads with MiXCR anew, one entry per CDR3 protein. Here the sample spans 300,000 to 400,000 distinct CDR3 sequences, roughly 41% being singletons. V and J are TRBV4-1 and TRBJ2-1; 10 bases are a match to TRBD2. Sequencing input: glioma tissue, nonneoplastic brain tissue, or PBMCs (not recorded which). The source is a human donor with low-grade glioma or glioblastoma, undergoing nonglioma brain surgery, or in good health (not recorded which). The CDR3 region is CASSHRSPGLAYNEQFF. The CDR3 coding sequence is TGCGCCAGCAGCCACCGAAGCCCGGGACTAGCGTACAATGAGCAGTTCTTC.